The 10 T cell receptor beta chains listed next were all sequenced from one sample in a study of molecular identifiers for immune sequencing clone quantification (dated 2018 in TCRdb). Library prep was done by PCR. Sequencing took place on a NextSeq 500. TCRdb ran its own pipeline on the public reads, namely fastp trimming at Q25 and MiXCR clone calling, and kept in-frame beta chains. Duplicate CDR3 protein sequences are folded into a single record with the most common DNA and genes. The sample contains under 800,000 distinct CDR3 sequences, approximately 24% of them found a single time. Of the sample, 0.75% to 0.8% falls within the top ten clones. Source material: naive CD8+ T cells from blood, with Jurkat cell RNA spiked in. What the cell subset or site label conveys for this sample: FACS-sorted CD8+CD4-CCR7+CD45RA+ naive T cells. These TCRs come from a human donor in good health. Some libraries in this study had Jurkat cell RNA spiked in.

This clonotype has more than one count but fewer than ten. The V call is TRBV4-2, the J call TRBJ2-7; D might be TRBD2 (5 bases). V gave up 2 bases and J gave up 2 bases, with 13 bases separating them. This CDR3 has 15 residues. From germline, CDR1 is LGHNA and CDR2 YNFKEQ. CDR3 nucleotides: TGTGCCAGCAGCCAATTCGGGAAGGAACCCTACGAGCAGTACTTC. It codes for CASSQFGKEPYEQYF.

This clonotype was counted ten times or more. The J gene is TRBJ2-6, the V gene TRBV5-4; possible D gene TRBD1, 5 bases. Germline CDR1 reads SGHNT; CDR2 reads YYREEE (reference sequence). The CDR3 length is 18 residues. Trimming removed 5 bases from V and 2 bases from J, with 20 bases in between. This chain's CDR3 is CASSSTAGWLAGANVLTF. In nucleotides, the CDR3 is TGTGCCAGCAGTAGTACCGCAGGGTGGTTGGCTGGGGCCAACGTCCTGACTTTC.

The sample holds many counts of this clonotype. The gene calls are TRBV7-9 and TRBJ1-1; 8 bases are a match to TRBD1. Germline V CDR1 and CDR2: SEHNR, FQNEAQ (reference sequence). J gave up 5 bases and V 2 bases, and 10 bases lay outside the gene matches. The CDR3 spans 16 residues. CDR3 coding DNA: TGTGCCAGCAGCTTAACTACAGGGGGGTGGATGACTGAAGCTTTCTTT. It encodes CASSLTTGGWMTEAFF.

This rearrangement joins TRBV27 to TRBJ2-3; D possibly corresponds to TRBD1 (5 bases). CDR1 and CDR2 (germline): MNHEY, SMNVEV (reference sequence). CDR3 length: 13 amino acids. V was clipped by 2 bases and J by 4 bases, with 7 bases between them. DNA for the CDR3: TGTGCCAGCAGTTTAGGGGCCCCAGATACGCAGTATTTT. Residues: CASSLGAPDTQYF.

This clonotype was counted only a few times. The chain is built from TRBV27 and TRBJ2-7, with D perhaps matching TRBD2 (6 bases). Germline CDR1 is MNHEY and CDR2 is SMNVEV (reference sequence). The CDR3 has 15 amino acids. Trimming pared 6 bases from V and 0 bases from J, leaving 15 bases between. CDR3: CASSQLATLSYEQYF. CDR3 DNA: TGTGCCAGCAGCCAACTAGCAACACTCTCCTACGAGCAGTACTTC.

The chain uses TRBV2 and TRBJ2-5, with TRBD1 matching 12 bases. This CDR3 contains 15 residues. Losses at the gene ends were 6 bases for V and 3 bases for J; bases not matched to a gene: 5. Germline V gene data show CDR1 as SNHLY and CDR2 as FYNNEI. CDR3 loop: CASSEGQGAKETQYF. Here the CDR3 DNA reads TGTGCCAGCAGCGAGGGACAGGGGGCGAAAGAGACCCAGTACTTC.

This clonotype was picked up a small number of times. The chain is built from TRBV28 and TRBJ2-3, with TRBD2 identical over 12 bases. Per germline, CDR1 MDHEN and CDR2 SYDVKM. The CDR3 runs to 17 residues. The V gene end was trimmed by 5 bases and the J gene end by 5 bases; junction bases not matched to a gene: 11. CDR3 sequence (DNA): TGTGCCAGCAGTCCAGGACTAGCGGGGAATTACCTAGATACGCAGTATTTT. This sequence encodes CASSPGLAGNYLDTQYF.

Concerning this clonotype itself: Because it lacks the conserved phenylalanine or tryptophan at the end, this CDR3 is likely a read error. CDR3 bases: TGTGCCAGCGAGAAGGACGACGTTGTCTACGAGCAGTACTAC. Residues: CASEKDDVVYEQYY. The chain uses TRBV28 and TRBJ2-7; D ambiguous. The V gene's germline CDR1 is MDHEN and CDR2 SYDVKM. Trimming removed 8 bases from V and 3 bases from J, with 17 bases in between. The CDR3 consists of 14 residues.

This clonotype was counted many times. This rearrangement joins TRBV6-2 or TRBV6-3 to TRBJ2-1, with D hard to call. Per germline, CDR1 MNHEY and CDR2 SVGEGT. The ends were cut back, 4 bases at V and 6 bases at J, with 7 bases in the middle. The CDR3 length is 12 residues. DNA for the CDR3: TGTGCCAGCAGTTGGACCCCCAATGAGCAGTTCTTC. This encodes CASSWTPNEQFF.

Ten or more counts support this clonotype. The chain recombines TRBV2 with TRBJ2-7; maybe TRBD1 (6 bases). There are 12 residues in the CDR3. Germline V gives CDR1 SNHLY, CDR2 FYNNEI. Trimming cost V 8 bases and J 2 bases, with 10 bases left between them. CDR3 bases: TGTGCCAGCGGAAACAGGGCCTACGAGCAGTACTTC. Protein sequence: CASGNRAYEQYF.